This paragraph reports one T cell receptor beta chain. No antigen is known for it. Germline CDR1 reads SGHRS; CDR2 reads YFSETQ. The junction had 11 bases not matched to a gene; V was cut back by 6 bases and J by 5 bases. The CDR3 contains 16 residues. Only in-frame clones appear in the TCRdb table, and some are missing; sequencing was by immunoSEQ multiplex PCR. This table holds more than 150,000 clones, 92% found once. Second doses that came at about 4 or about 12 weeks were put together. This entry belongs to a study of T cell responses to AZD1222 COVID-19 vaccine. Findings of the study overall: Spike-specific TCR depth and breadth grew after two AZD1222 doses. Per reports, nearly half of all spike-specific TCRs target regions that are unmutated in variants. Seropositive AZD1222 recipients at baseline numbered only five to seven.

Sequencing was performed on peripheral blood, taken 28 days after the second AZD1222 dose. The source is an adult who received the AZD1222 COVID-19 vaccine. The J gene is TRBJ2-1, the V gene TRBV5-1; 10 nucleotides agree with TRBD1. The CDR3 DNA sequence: TGCGCCAGCACCGCAGTGGAAGGACAGGGGGACAATGAGCAGTTCTTC. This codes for CASTAVEGQGDNEQFF.